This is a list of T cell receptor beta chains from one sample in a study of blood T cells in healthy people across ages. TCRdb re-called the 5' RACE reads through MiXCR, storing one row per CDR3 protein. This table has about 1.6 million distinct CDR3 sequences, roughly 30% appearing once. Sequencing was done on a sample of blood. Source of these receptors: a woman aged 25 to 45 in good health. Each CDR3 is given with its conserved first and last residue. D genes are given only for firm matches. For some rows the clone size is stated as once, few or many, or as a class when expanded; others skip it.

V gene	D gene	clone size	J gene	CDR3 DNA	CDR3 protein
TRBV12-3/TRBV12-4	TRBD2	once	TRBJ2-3	TGTGCCAGCAGTGTCTCGGGACTAGCGGAGGGCACAGATACGCAGTATTTT	CASSVSGLAEGTDTQYF
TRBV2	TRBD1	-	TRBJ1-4	TGTGCCAGCAGTGAGGGGGACAGGGTTTACGAAAAACTGTTTTTT	CASSEGDRVYEKLFF
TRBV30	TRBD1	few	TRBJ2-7	TGTGCCTGGACCCCTGGGACAGGGGGCCTCTACGAGCAGTACTTC	CAWTPGTGGLYEQYF
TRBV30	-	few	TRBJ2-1	TGTGCCTGGAGTGTAATGTACAATGAGCAGTTCTTC	CAWSVMYNEQFF
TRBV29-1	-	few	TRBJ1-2	TGCAGCGTTGACAAGGTCGGCTATGGCTACACCTTC	CSVDKVGYGYTF
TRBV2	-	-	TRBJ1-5	TGTGCCAGCAGTGAACTTACGCCCCGCAATCAGCCCCAGCATTTT	CASSELTPRNQPQHF
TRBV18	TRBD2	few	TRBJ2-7	TGTGCCAGCTCACCACGTACTATCACTAGCGGAGGCTACGAGCAGTACTTC	CASSPRTITSGGYEQYF
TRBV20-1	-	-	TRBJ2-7	TGCAGTGCTAGAGATATAACAAAAGATGAGCAGTACTTC	CSARDITKDEQYF
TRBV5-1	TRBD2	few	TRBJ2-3	TGCGCCAGCAGCTTCGGACTAGTTTCTAGCACAGATACGCAGTATTTT	CASSFGLVSSTDTQYF
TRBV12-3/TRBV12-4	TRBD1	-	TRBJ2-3	TGTGCCAGCACCTTAGGGGGCGGAGATACGCAGTATTTT	CASTLGGGDTQYF
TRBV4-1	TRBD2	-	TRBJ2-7	TGCGCCAGCAGCATGGGGCGCGGGGCTAGCGGGCCGTACGAGCAGTACTTC	CASSMGRGASGPYEQYF
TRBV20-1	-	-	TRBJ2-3	TGCAGTGCTGGGGACCACTCCTCCGCAGATACGCAGTATTTT	CSAGDHSSADTQYF
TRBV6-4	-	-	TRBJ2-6	TGTGCCAGCCCTAGTATTATATCTGGGGCCAACGTCCTGACTTTC	CASPSIISGANVLTF
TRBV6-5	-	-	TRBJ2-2	TGTGCCAGCAGTTACTCGAGGCTGGGGTCCGGGGAGCTGTTTTTT	CASSYSRLGSGELFF
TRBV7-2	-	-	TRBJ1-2	TGTGCAGACCCCCTCGACGGTCGGCCTGGCTATGGCTACACCTTC	CADPLDGRPGYGYTF
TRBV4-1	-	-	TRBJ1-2	TGCGCCAGCCACGGACGGGGCGGAGGCTACACCTTC	CASHGRGGGYTF
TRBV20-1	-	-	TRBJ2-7	TGCAGTGCTAGAGTGGGGGCGAGCTCCTACGAGCAGTACTTC	CSARVGASSYEQYF
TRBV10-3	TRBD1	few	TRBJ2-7	TGTGCCATCAGTGGGGACAGGGGTTACGAGCAGTACTTC	CAISGDRGYEQYF